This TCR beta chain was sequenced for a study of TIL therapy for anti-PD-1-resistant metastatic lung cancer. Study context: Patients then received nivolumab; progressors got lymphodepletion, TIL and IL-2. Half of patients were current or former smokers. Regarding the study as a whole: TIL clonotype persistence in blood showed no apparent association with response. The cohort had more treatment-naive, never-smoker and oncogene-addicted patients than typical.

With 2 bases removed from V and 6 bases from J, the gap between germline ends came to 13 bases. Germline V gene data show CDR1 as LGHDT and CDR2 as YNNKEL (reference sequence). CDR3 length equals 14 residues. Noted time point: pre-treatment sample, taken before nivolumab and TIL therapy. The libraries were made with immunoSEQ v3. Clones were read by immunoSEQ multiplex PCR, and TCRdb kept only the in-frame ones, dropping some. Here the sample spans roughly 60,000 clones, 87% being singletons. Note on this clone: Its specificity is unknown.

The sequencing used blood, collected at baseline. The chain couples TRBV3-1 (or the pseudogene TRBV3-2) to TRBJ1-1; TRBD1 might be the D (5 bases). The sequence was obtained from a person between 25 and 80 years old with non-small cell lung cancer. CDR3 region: CASSQLPGGAEAFF. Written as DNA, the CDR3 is TGTGCCAGCAGCCAACTCCCGGGGGGGGCTGAAGCTTTCTTT.